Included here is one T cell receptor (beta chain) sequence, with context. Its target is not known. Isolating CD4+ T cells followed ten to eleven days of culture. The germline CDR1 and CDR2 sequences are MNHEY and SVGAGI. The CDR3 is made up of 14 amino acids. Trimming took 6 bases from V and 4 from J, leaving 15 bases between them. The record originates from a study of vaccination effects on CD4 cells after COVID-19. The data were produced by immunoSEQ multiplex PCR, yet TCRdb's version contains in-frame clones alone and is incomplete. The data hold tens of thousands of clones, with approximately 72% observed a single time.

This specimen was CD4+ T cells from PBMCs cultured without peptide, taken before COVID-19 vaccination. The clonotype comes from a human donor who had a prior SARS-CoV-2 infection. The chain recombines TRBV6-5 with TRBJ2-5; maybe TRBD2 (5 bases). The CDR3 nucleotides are TGTGCCAGCAGGGAGGAGAGAATTAGAGAGACCCAGTACTTC. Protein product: CASREERIRETQYF.